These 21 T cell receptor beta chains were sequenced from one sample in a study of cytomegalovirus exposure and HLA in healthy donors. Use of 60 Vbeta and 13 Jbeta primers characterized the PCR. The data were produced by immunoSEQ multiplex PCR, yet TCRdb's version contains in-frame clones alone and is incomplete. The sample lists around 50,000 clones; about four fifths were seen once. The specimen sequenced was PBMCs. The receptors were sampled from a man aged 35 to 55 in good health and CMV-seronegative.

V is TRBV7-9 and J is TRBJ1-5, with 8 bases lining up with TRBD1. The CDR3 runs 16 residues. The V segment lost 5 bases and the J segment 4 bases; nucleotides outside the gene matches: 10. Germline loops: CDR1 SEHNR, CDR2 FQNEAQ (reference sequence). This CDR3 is CASSQGTGGANQPQHF. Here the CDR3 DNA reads TGTGCCAGCAGCCAGGGGACAGGCGGTGCGAATCAGCCCCAGCATTTT.

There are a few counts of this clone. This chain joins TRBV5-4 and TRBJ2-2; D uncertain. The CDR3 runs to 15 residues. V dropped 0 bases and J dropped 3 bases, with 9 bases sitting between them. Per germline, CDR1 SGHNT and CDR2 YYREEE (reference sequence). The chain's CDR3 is CASSLDPRDTGELFF. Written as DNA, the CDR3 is TGTGCCAGCAGCTTGGATCCTAGAGACACCGGGGAGCTGTTTTTT. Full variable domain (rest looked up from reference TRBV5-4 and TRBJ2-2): ETGVTQSPTHLIKTRGQQVTLRCSSQSGHNTVSWYQQALGQGPQFIFQYYREEENGRGNFPPRFSGLQFPNYSSELNVNALELDDSALYLCASSLDPRDTGELFFGEGSRLTVL.

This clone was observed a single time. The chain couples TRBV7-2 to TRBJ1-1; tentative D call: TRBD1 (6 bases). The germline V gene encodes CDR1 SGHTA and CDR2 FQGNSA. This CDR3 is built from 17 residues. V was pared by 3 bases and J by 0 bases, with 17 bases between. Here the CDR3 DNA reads TGTGCCAGCAGCTTCTTAGGTTCACAGGGTATGAACACTGAAGCTTTCTTT. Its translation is CASSFLGSQGMNTEAFF. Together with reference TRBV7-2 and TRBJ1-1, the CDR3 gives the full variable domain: GAGVSQSPSNKVTEKGKDVELRCDPISGHTALYWYRQSLGQGLEFLIYFQGNSAPDKSGLPSDRFSAERTGGSVSTLTIQRTQQEDSAVYLCASSFLGSQGMNTEAFFGQGTRLTVV.

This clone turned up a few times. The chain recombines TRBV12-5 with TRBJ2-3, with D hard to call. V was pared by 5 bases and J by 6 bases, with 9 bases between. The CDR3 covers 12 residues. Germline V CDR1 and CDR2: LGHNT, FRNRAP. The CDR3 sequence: CASGPLSDTQYF. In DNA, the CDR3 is TGTGCTAGTGGTCCTCTGTCGGATACGCAGTATTTT.

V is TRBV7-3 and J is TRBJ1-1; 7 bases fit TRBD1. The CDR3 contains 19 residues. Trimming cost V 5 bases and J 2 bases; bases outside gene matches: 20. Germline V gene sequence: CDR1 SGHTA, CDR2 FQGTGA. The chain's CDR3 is CASSMKPRQGLLFNTEAFF. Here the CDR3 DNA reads TGTGCCAGCAGCATGAAACCGCGACAGGGCCTTCTCTTCAACACTGAAGCTTTCTTT.

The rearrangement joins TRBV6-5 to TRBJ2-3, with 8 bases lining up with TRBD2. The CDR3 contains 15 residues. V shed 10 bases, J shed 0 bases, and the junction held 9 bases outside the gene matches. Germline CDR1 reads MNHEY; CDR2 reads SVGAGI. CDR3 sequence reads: CATESRGASTDTQYF. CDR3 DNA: TGTGCCACAGAGTCGCGGGGGGCTAGCACAGATACGCAGTATTTT.

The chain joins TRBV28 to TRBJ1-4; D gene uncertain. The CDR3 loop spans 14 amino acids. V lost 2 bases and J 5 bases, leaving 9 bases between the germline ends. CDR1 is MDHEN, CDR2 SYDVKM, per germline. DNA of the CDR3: TGTGCCAGCAGTTTACCCAACATCAATGAAAAACTGTTTTTT. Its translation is CASSLPNINEKLFF.

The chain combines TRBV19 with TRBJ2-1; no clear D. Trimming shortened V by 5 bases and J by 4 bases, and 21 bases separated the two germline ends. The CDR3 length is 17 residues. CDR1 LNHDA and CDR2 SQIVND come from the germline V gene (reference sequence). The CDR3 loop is CASSLSPRSSLYNEQFF. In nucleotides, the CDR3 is TGTGCCAGTAGTCTAAGCCCACGGAGCAGCCTTTACAATGAGCAGTTCTTC.

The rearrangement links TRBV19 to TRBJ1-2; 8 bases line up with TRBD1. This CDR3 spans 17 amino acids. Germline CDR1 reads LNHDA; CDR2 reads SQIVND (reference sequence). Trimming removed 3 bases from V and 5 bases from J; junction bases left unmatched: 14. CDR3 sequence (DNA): TGTGCCAGTAGTATCGCAGGGGGCGCTTTAATGGGGTATGGCTACACCTTC. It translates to CASSIAGGALMGYGYTF.

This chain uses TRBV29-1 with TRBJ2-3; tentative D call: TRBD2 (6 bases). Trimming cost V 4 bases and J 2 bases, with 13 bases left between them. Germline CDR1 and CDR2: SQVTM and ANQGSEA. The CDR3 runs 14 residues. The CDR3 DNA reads TGCAGCGTTGTCTTAGCGGACTTCACAGATACGCAGTATTTT. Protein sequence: CSVVLADFTDTQYF.

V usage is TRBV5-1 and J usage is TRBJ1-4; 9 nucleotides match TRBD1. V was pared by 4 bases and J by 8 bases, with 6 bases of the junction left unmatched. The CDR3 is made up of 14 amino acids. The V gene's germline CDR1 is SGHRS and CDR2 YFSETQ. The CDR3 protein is CASSHGQGYEKLFF. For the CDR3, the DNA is TGCGCCAGCAGCCACGGACAGGGGTACGAAAAACTGTTTTTT.

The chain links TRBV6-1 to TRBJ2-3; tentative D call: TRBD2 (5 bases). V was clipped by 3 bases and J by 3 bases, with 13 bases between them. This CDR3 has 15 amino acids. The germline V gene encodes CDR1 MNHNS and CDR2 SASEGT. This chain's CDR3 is CASSDRGGRTDTQYF. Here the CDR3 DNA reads TGTGCCAGCAGTGACCGGGGTGGGCGGACAGATACGCAGTATTTT.

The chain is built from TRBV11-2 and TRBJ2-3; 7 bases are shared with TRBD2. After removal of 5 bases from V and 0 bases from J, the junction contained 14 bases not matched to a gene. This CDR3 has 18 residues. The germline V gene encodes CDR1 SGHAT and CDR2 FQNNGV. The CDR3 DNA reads TGTGCCAGCAGCCACACATCTAGCGGCGTCTTTAGCACAGATACGCAGTATTTT. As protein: CASSHTSSGVFSTDTQYF.

Here the CDR3 DNA reads TGTGCCAGCTGGACAGGGGGCAACTATGGCTACACCTTC. Translating it yields CASWTGGNYGYTF. The rearrangement uses TRBV28 and TRBJ1-2, with TRBD1 matching 11 bases. The junction had 1 base not matched to a gene; V was cut back by 8 bases and J by 2 bases. The CDR3 consists of 13 residues. Germline CDR1 MDHEN, CDR2 SYDVKM.

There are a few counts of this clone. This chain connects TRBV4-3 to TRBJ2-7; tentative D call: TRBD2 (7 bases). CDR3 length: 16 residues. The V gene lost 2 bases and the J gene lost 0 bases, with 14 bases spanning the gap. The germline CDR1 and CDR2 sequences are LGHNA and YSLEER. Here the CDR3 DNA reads TGCGCCAGCAGCCAATCACGGGGGGACACCTCCTACGAGCAGTACTTC. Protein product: CASSQSRGDTSYEQYF.

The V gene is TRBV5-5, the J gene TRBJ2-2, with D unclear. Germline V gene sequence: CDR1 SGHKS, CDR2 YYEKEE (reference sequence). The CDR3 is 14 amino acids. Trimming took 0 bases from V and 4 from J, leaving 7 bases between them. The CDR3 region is CASSLDGATGELFF. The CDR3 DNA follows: TGTGCCAGCAGCTTGGATGGAGCCACCGGGGAGCTGTTTTTT.

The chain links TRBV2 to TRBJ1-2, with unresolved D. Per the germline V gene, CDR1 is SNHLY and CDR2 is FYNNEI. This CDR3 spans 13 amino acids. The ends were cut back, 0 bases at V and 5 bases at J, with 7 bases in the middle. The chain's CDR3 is CASSEATVYGYTF. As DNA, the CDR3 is TGTGCCAGCAGTGAAGCAACGGTTTATGGCTACACCTTC.

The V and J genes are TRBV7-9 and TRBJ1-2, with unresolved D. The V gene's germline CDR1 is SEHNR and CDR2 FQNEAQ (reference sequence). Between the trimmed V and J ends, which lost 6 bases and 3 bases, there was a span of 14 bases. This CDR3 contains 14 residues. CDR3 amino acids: CASSTDGWDYGYTF. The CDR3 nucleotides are TGTGCCAGCAGTACCGACGGGTGGGACTATGGCTACACCTTC.

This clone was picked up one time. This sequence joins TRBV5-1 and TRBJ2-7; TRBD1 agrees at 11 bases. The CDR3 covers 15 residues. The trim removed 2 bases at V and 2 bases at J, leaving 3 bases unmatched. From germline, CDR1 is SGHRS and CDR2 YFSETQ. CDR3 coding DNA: TGCGCCAGCAGCTTAGGGACAGGGGGGACCTACGAGCAGTACGTC. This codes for CASSLGTGGTYEQYV.

The chain's CDR3 is CASRHPGSLGYTF. For the CDR3, the DNA is TGTGCCAGCAGACACCCAGGTTCCCTTGGCTACACCTTC. The chain joins TRBV6-4 to TRBJ1-2; D uncertain. There are 13 residues in the CDR3. Trimming took off 6 bases at V and 7 bases at J, with 15 bases between the two ends. The germline V gene encodes CDR1 MRHNA and CDR2 SNTAGT.

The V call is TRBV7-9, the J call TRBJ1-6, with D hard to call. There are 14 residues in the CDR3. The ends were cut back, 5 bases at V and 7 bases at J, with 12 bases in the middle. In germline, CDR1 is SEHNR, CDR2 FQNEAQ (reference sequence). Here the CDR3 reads CASSRTGGNSPLHF. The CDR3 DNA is TGTGCCAGCAGCCGGACGGGAGGGAATTCACCCCTCCACTTT.